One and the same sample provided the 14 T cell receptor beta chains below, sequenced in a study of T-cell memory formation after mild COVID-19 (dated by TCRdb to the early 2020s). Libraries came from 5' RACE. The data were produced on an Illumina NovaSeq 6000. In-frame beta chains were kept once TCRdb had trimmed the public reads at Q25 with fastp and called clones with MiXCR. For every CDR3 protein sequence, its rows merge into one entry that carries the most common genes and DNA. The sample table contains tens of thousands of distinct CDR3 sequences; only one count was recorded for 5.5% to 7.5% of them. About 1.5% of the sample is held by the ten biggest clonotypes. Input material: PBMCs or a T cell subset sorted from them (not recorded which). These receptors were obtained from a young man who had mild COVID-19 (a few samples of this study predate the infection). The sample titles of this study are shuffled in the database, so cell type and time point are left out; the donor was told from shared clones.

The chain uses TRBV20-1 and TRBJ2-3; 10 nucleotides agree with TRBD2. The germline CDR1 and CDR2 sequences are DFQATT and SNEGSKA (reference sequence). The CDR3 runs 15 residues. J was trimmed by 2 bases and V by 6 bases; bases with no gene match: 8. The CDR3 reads CSAERLAGSTDTQYF. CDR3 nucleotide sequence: TGCAGTGCCGAACGACTAGCGGGTTCCACAGATACGCAGTATTTT.

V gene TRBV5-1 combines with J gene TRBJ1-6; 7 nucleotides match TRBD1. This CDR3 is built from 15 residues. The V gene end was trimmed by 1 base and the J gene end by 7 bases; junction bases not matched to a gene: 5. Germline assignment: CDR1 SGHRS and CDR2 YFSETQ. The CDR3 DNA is TGCGCCAGCAGCTTGTCGGGACAGCTAAATTCACCCCTCCACTTT. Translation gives CASSLSGQLNSPLHF.

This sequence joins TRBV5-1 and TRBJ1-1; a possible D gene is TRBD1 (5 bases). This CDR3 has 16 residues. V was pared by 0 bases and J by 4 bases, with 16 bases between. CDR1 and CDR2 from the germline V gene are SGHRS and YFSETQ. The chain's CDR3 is CASSLDGAQRGTEAFF. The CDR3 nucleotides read TGCGCCAGCAGCTTGGACGGGGCCCAACGAGGCACTGAAGCTTTCTTT.

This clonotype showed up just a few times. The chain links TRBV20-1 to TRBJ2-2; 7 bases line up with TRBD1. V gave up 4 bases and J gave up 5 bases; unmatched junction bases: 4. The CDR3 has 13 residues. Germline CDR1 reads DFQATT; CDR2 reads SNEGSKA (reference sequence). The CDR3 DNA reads TGCAGTGCTAATGACAGGGTAACCGGGGAGCTGTTTTTT. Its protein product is CSANDRVTGELFF.

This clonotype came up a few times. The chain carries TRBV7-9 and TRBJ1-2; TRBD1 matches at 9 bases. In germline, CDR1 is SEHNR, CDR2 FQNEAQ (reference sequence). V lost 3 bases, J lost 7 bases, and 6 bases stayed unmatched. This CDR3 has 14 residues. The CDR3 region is CASSFADRGSGYTF. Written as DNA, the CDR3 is TGTGCCAGCAGCTTCGCGGACAGGGGCTCTGGCTACACCTTC. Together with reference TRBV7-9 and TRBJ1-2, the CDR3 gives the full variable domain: DTGVSQNPRHKITKRGQNVTFRCDPISEHNRLYWYRQTLGQGPEFLTYFQNEAQLEKSRLLSDRFSAERPKGSFSTLEIQRTEQGDSAMYLCASSFADRGSGYTFGSGTRLTVV.

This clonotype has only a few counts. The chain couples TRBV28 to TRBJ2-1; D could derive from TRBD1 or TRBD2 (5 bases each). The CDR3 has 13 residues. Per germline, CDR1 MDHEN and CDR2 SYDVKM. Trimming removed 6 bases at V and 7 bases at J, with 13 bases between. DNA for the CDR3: TGTGCCAGCAGCGTAGTTTGGGGGAATGAGCAGTTCTTC. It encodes CASSVVWGNEQFF.

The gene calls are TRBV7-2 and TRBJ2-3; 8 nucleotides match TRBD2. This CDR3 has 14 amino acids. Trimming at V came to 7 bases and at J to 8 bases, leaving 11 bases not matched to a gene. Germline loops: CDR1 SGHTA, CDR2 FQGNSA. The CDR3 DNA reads TGTGCCAGCACCGTACGGGGGGGGGAAGCTACGCAGTATTTT. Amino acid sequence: CASTVRGGEATQYF.

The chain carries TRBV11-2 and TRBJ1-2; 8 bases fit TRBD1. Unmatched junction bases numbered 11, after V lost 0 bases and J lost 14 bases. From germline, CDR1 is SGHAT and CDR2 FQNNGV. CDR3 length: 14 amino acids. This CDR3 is CASSLDWAGGLVTF. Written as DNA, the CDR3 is TGTGCCAGCAGCTTAGACTGGGCAGGGGGCTTGGTAACCTTC.

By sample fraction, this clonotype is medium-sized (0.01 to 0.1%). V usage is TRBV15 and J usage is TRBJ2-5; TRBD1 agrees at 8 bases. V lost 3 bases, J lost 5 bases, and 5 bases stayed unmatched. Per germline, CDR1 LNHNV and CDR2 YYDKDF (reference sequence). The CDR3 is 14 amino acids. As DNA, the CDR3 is TGTGCCACCAGCAGCCAGGGGGCCGATGAGACCCAGTACTTC. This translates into CATSSQGADETQYF.

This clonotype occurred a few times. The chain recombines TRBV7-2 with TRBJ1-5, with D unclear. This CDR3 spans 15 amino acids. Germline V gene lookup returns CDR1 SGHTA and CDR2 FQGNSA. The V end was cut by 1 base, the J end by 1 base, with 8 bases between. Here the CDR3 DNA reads TGTGCCAGCAGCTTAGTCACCGGGAGCAATCAGCCCCAGCATTTT. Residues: CASSLVTGSNQPQHF.

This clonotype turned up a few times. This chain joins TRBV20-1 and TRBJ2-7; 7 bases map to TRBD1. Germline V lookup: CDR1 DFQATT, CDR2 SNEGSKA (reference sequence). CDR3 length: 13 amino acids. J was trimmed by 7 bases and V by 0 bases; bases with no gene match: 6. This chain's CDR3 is CSARDLRGHEQYF. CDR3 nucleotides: TGCAGTGCTAGAGATCTAAGGGGGCATGAGCAGTACTTC.

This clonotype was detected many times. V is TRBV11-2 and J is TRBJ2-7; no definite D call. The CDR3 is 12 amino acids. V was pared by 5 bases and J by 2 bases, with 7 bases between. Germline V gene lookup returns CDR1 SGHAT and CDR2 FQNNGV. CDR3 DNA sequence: TGTGCCAGCAGCCCAGGTACCTACGAGCAGTACTTC. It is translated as CASSPGTYEQYF.

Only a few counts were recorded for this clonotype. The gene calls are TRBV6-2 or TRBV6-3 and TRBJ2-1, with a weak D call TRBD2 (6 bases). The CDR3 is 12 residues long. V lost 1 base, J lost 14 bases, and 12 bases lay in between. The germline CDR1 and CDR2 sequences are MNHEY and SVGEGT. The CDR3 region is CASSYYAGGEFF. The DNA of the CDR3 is TGTGCCAGCAGTTACTATGCCGGGGGAGAGTTCTTC.

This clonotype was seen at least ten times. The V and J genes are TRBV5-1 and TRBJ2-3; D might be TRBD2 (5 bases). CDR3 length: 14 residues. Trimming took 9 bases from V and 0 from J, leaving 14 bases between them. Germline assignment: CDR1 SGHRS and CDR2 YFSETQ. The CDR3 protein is CATRATLSTDTQYF. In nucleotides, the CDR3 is TGCGCCACGCGGGCGACTCTAAGCACAGATACGCAGTATTTT.